These 2 T cell receptor beta chains were sequenced from one sample in a study of molecular identifiers for immune sequencing clone quantification. TCRdb reprocessed the PCR reads with MiXCR, giving one entry per CDR3 protein. The sample has roughly 40,000 distinct CDR3 sequences, less than 20% seen once. What was sequenced was naive CD8+ T cells from blood, with Jurkat cell RNA spiked in. Subset indicated: FACS-sorted CD8+CD4-CCR7+CD45RA+ naive T cells. The receptors originated from a human donor in good health. Some libraries in this study had Jurkat cell RNA spiked in.

This clonotype was recorded many times. The chain has TRBV12-3 or TRBV12-4 and TRBJ2-7, with 7 positions matching TRBD2. This CDR3 comprises 14 residues. Germline trimming cut 3 bases from V and 2 bases from J; bases unmatched to any gene: 4. The DNA for the CDR3 is TGTGCCAGCAGTTTTGGAGCGGGGCCCTACGAGCAGTACTTC. It codes for CASSFGAGPYEQYF.

This clonotype was detected ten times or more. The chain is built from TRBV4-1 and TRBJ1-5; unclear D gene. The germline gives CDR1 MGHRA, CDR2 YSYEKL. The length of the CDR3 is 13 residues. V lost 6 bases and J lost 4, with 10 bases in between. The CDR3 nucleotides read TGCGCCAGCAGGGCGGGAGGGAATCAGCCCCAGCATTTT. Its protein product is CASRAGGNQPQHF.